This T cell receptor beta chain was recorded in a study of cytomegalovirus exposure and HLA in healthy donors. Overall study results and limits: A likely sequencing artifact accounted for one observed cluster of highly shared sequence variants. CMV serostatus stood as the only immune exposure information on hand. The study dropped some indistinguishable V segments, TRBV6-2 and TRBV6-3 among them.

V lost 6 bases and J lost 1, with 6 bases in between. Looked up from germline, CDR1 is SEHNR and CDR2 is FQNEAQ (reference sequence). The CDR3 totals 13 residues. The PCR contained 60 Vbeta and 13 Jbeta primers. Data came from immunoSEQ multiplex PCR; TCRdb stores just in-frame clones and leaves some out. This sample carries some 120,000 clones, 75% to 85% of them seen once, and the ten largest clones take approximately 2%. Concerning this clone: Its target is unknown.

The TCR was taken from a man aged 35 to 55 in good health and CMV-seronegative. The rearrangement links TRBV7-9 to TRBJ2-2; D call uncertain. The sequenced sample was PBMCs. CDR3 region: CASSPGNTGELFF. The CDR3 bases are TGTGCCAGCAGTCCAGGGAACACCGGGGAGCTGTTTTTT.